This T cell receptor (beta chain) was captured in a study of shared T cell receptors in the human thymus. Deletions cut 2 bases from V and 0 bases from J, with 7 bases between. Germline loops: CDR1 SGHDN, CDR2 FVKESK. CDR3 size: 14 residues. Sequenced by immunoSEQ multiplex PCR; TCRdb stores in-frame clones only, minus some. The sample has some 640,000 clones, approximately 89% seen once. These same records also appear under a second study, on human thymus T cells. That study reports: The people who donated were healthy Finnish babies having corrective surgery for congenital heart defects.

This receptor was obtained from a boy less than two years old with a congenital heart defect. The rearrangement uses TRBV14 and TRBJ1-2; unclear D gene. Sequencing input: thymocytes. The CDR3 coding sequence is TGTGCCAGCAGCCAAACAGCAGCTAACTATGGCTACACCTTC. Its translation is CASSQTAANYGYTF.